This TCR beta chain appears in the sequencing data of a study of radiotherapy plus CTLA-4 blockade in lung cancer. Study-wide context: Objective responses arose in 18% of patients, and about 32% experienced disease control.

Study outcomes and limitations: Per reports, early blood T cell clone dynamics, plus interferon-beta, forecast response most strongly. In blood, tumor-derived TCR clones expanded after radiotherapy plus ipilimumab.

Regarding this clone: Its matching antigen is unknown.

Germline V CDR1 and CDR2: LNHDA, SQIVND (reference sequence). The CDR3 loop spans 15 amino acids. J lost 7 bases, V lost 7 bases, and 10 bases had no gene match. The method was immunoSEQ multiplex PCR; TCRdb's version includes in-frame clones alone and lacks a portion of them. The table lists about 98,000 clones, around 83% of them singletons. The TCR was taken from a human donor with non-small cell lung cancer who had a partial response to radiotherapy plus ipilimumab. Sequenced here: peripheral blood, sampled from a patient treated with radiotherapy plus ipilimumab. This chain links TRBV19 with TRBJ1-6; 7 bases line up with TRBD1. CDR3 in amino acids: CASTKGGQHNSPLHF. The DNA for the CDR3 is TGTGCCAGTACCAAGGGGGGACAGCACAATTCACCCCTCCACTTT.